The 3 T cell receptor beta chains below all came from one sample that was sequenced in a study of beta chain features in type 1 diabetes. Of the isolated RNA, all was reverse transcribed, and so the sequenced material was expressed TCRB transcripts. The data were produced by immunoSEQ multiplex PCR, yet TCRdb's version contains in-frame clones alone and is incomplete. This table has tens of thousands of clones, roughly 31% appearing once. Input material: stem cell memory CD4+ T cells from blood. These receptors came from a woman younger than 35 in good health.

The V and J genes are TRBV6-1 and TRBJ2-1, with 7 bases matching TRBD1. CDR1 is MNHNS, CDR2 SASEGT, per germline. V lost 6 bases and J lost 5; bases outside the gene matches: 4. This CDR3 has 13 amino acids. The CDR3 nucleotides are TGTGCCAGCAGGACAGGGATCGACAATGAGCAGTTCTTC. Translated: CASRTGIDNEQFF.

This clone was seen only a few times. The chain combines TRBV15 with TRBJ2-3, with 9 bases lining up with TRBD2. Germline-derived CDR1 and CDR2 are LNHNV and YYDKDF (reference sequence). This CDR3 is 16 amino acids long. V lost 5 bases and J lost 2; bases outside the gene matches: 8. CDR3 nucleotide sequence: TGTGCCACCAGCGTACGCCGGACTAGCGCCACAGATACGCAGTATTTT. As protein: CATSVRRTSATDTQYF.

The genes are TRBV7-9 and TRBJ2-3, with D hard to call. The V gene's germline CDR1 is SEHNR and CDR2 FQNEAQ (reference sequence). The CDR3 totals 12 residues. The V end was cut by 1 base, the J end by 9 bases, with 8 bases between. The CDR3 nucleotides are TGTGCCAGCAGCTTAGGGATTAGCACGCAGTATTTT. Its protein product is CASSLGISTQYF.